This TCR beta chain was identified during a study of T cell repertoires in cytomegalovirus infection. Background on the study: Carrying CMV and the relevant HLA type showed in public TCR beta signatures. Study results and limitations: HLA-C-restricted, CMV-specific TCR beta clonotypes were dominant ex vivo.

One entry per CDR3 protein results from TCRdb running MiXCR on the reads. The data contain some 300,000 distinct CDR3 sequences, 17% of them seen just once; the ten biggest clones take up about 12%. The sample holds a few counts of this clonotype. Its specificity is unknown. This sequence was found in a human donor in good health (CMV status not recorded). Some clones in this sample may be carry-over from other donors' samples. The specimen sequenced was PBMCs.

CDR3 sequence reads: CATSSGTLYPQNQPQHF. CDR3 sequence (DNA): TGTGCCACCAGCTCCGGGACCCTCTACCCCCAAAATCAGCCCCAGCATTTT. This chain connects TRBV15 to TRBJ1-5, with D possibly TRBD1 on 5 matching bases. Germline V gene lookup returns CDR1 LNHNV and CDR2 YYDKDF (reference sequence). This CDR3 is 17 amino acids long. V lost 5 bases and J lost 4, with 21 bases in between. The full variable domain, in which reference TRBV15 and TRBJ1-5 provide the parts outside the CDR3, is DAMVIQNPRYQVTQFGKPVTLSCSQTLNHNVMYWYQQKSSQAPKLLFHYYDKDFNNEADTPDNFQSRRPNTSFCFLDIRSPGLGDTAMYLCATSSGTLYPQNQPQHFGDGTRLSIL.